This T cell receptor beta chain emerged from a study of CD8 T cells in Susac syndrome. The length of the CDR3 is 17 residues. Germline V lookup: CDR1 SNHLY, CDR2 FYNNEI. V gave up 7 bases and J gave up 6 bases; unmatched junction bases: 9. Patients having Susac syndrome satisfied recently defined diagnostic criteria for definite or probable disease. The TEMRA cells underwent FACS enrichment, while the CD8+ and CD4+ T cells underwent negative isolation. Random hexamers served to reverse transcribe roughly 0.45 to 1 ug RNA. From the immunoSEQ multiplex PCR reads, TCRdb called clonotypes with MiXCR, one entry per CDR3 protein. Of some 180,000 distinct CDR3 sequences listed, over 75% are singletons.

This chain links TRBV2 with TRBJ2-1; 16 bases are shared with TRBD2. The clonotype originates from a human donor with Susac syndrome. The material sequenced was CD4+ T cells from PBMCs. CDR3 sequence reads: CASKLGTSGGAANEQFF. The CDR3 nucleotides are TGTGCCAGCAAGTTGGGGACTAGCGGGGGGGCCGCCAATGAGCAGTTCTTC. The variable domain in full, with the rest retrieved from reference TRBV2 and TRBJ2-1, is EPEVTQTPSHQVTQMGQEVILRCVPISNHLYFYWYRQILGQKVEFLVSFYNNEISEKSEIFDDQFSVERPDGSNFTLKIRSTKLEDSAMYFCASKLGTSGGAANEQFFGPGTRLTVL.